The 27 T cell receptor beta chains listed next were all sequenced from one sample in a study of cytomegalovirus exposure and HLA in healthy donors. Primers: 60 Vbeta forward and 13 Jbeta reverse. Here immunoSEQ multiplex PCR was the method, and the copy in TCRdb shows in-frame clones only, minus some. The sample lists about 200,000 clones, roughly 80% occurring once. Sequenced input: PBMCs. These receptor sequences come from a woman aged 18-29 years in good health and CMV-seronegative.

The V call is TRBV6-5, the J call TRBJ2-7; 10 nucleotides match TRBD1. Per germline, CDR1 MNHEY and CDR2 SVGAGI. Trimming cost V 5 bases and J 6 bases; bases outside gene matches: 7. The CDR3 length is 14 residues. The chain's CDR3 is CASSTRTGGGEQYF. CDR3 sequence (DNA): TGTGCCAGCAGTACCCGGACAGGGGGGGGCGAGCAGTACTTC.

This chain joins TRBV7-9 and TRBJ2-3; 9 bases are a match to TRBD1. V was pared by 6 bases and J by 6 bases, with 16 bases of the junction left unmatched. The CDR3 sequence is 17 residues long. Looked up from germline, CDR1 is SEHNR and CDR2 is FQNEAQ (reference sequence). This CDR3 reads CASRMGPGQGVLDTQYF. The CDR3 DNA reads TGTGCCAGCAGAATGGGGCCGGGACAGGGAGTGTTGGATACGCAGTATTTT.

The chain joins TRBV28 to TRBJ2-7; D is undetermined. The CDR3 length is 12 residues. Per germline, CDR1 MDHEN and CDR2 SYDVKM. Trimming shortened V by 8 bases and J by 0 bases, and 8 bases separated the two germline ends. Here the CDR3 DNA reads TGTGCCAGCCGTACCAGCTCCTACGAGCAGTACTTC. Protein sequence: CASRTSSYEQYF.

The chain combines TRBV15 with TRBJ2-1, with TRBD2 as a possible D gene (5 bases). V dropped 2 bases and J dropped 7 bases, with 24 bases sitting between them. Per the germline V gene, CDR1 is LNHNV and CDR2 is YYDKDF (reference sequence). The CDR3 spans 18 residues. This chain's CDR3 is CATSRLHLRRLSGNEQFF. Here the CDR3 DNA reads TGTGCCACCAGCAGACTCCACCTGAGGAGACTATCGGGAAATGAGCAGTTCTTC.

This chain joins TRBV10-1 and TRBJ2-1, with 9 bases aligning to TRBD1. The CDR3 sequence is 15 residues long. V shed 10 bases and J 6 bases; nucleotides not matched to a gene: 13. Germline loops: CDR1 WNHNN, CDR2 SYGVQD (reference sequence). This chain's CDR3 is CAIPPSGDRVNEQFF. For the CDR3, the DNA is TGCGCCATTCCCCCTTCCGGGGACAGGGTCAATGAGCAGTTCTTC.

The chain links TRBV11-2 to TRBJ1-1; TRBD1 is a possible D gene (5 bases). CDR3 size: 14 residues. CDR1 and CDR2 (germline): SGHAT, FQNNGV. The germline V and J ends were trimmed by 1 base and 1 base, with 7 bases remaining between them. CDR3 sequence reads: CASSLVQGNTEAFF. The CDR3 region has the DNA TGTGCCAGCAGCTTAGTGCAGGGGAACACTGAAGCTTTCTTT.

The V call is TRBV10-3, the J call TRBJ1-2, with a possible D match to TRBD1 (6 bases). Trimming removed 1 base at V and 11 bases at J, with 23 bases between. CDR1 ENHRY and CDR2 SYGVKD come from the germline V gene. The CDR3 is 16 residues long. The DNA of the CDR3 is TGTGCCATCAGTGAGTATGTCTTGTATACAGGGCGACGGTACACCTTC. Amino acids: CAISEYVLYTGRRYTF.

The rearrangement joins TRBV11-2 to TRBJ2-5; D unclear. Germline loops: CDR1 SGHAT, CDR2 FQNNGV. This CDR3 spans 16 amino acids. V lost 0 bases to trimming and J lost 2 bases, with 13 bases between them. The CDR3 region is CASSLEGDAPQETQYF. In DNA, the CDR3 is TGTGCCAGCAGCTTAGAGGGCGACGCGCCACAAGAGACCCAGTACTTC. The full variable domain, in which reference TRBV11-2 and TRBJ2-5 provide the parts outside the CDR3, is EAGVAQSPRYKIIEKRQSVAFWCNPISGHATLYWYQQILGQGPKLLIQFQNNGVVDDSQLPKDRFSAERLKGVDSTLKIQPAKLEDSAVYLCASSLEGDAPQETQYFGPGTRLLVL.

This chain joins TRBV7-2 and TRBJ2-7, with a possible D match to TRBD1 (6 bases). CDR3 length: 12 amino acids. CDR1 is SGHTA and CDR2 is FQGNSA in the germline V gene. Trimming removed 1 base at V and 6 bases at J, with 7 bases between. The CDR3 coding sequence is TGTGCCAGCAGCTTAGGAGGGGGCGAGCAGTACTTC. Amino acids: CASSLGGGEQYF.

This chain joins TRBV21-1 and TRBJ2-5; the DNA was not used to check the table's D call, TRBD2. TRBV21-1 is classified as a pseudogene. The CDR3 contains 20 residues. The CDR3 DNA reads TGTGCCAGCAGCAAACCGGCAGGGCGCACTAGCGGTTGTTCGGGGGGGACCCAGTACTTC. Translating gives CASSKPAGRTSGCSGGTQYF.

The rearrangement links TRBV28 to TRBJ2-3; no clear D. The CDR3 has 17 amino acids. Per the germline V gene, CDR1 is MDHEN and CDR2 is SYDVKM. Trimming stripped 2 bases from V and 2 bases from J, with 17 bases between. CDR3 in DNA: TGTGCCAGCAGTTTACGGCAGCGCAACTTTTACACAGATACGCAGTATTTT. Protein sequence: CASSLRQRNFYTDTQYF.

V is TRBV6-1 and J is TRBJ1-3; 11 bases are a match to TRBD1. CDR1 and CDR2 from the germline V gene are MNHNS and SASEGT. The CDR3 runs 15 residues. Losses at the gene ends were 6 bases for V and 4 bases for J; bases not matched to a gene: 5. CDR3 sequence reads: CASRGDRGSGNTIYF. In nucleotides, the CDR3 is TGTGCCAGCAGAGGGGACAGGGGGTCCGGAAACACCATATATTTT.

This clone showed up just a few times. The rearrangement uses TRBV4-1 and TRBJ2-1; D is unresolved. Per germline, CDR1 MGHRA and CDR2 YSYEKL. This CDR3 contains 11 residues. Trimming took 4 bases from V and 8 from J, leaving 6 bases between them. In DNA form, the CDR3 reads TGCGCCAGCAGCCTCCAGTATGAGCAGTTCTTC. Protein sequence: CASSLQYEQFF.

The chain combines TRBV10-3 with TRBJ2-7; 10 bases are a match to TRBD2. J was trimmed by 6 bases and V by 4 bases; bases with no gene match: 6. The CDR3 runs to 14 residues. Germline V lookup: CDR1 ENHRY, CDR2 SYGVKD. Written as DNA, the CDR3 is TGTGCCATCAGTGGGAGCGGGAGGGAACGCGAGCAGTACGTC. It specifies CAISGSGREREQYV.

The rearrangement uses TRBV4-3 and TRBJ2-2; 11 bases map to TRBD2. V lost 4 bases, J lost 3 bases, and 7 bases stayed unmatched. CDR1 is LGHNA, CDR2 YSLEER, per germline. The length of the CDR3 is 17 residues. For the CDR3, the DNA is TGCGCCAGCAGCCGGTTAGCGGGAGGGCTGTACACCGGGGAGCTGTTTTTT. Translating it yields CASSRLAGGLYTGELFF.

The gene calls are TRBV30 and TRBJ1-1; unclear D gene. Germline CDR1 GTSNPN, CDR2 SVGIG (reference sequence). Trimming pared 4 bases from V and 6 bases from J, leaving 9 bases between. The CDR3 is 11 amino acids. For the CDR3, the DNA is TGTGCCTGGACAGAGGGCTCTGAAGCTTTCTTT. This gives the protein CAWTEGSEAFF.

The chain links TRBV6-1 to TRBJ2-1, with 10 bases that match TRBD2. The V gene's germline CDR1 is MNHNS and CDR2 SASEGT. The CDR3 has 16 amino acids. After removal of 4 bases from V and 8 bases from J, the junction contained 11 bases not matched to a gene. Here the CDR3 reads CASSGSGSGRLHEQFF. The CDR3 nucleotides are TGTGCCAGCAGTGGGTCAGGTAGCGGGAGGCTACATGAGCAGTTCTTC.

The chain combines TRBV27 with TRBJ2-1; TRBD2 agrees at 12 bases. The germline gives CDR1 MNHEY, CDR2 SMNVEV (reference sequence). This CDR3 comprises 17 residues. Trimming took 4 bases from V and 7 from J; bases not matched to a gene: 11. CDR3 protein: CASSSHGGLAGGNEQFF. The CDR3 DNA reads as TGTGCCAGCAGTTCTCATGGCGGCCTAGCGGGAGGGAATGAGCAGTTCTTC.

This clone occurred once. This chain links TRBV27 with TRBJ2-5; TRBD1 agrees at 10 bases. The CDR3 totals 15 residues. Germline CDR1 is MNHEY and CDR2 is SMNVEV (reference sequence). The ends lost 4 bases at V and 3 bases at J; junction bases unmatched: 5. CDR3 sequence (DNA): TGTGCCAGCAGTTCCCTAGGACAGGGGGAAGAGACCCAGTACTTC. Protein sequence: CASSSLGQGEETQYF.

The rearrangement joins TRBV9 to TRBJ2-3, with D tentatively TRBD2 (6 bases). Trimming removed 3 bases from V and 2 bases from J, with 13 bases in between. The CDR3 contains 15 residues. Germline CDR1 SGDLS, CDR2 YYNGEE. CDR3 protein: CASSDRTTVTDTQYF. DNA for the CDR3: TGTGCCAGCAGCGACCGGACTACGGTCACAGATACGCAGTATTTT.

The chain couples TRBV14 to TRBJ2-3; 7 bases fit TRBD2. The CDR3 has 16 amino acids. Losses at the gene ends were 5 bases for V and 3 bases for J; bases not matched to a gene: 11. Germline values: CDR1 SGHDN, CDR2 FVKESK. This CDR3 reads CASSWMARESTDTQYF. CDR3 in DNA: TGTGCCAGCAGCTGGATGGCGCGGGAGTCAACAGATACGCAGTATTTT.

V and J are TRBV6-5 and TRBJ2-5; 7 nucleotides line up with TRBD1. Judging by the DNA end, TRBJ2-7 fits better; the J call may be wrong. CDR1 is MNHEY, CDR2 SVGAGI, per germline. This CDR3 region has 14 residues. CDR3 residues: CASRPGQLPYEQYF. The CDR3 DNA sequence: TGTGCCAGCAGGCCGGGACAGCTACCCTACGAGCAGTACTTC.

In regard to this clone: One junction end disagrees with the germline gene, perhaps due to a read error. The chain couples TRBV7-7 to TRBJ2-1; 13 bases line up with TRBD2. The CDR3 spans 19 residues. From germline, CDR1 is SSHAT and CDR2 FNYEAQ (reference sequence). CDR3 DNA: TGTGCTAGCAGCTTAGGTGGGACTAGCGGGAAATGGGGCAACAATGAGCAGTTCTTC. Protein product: CASSLGGTSGKWGNNEQFF.

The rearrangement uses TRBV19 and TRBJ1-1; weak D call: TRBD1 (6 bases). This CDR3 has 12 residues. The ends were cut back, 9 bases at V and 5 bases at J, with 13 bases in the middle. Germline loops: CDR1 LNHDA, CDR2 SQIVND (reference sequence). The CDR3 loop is CASKDRYTEAFF. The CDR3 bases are TGTGCCAGCAAAGACAGGTATACTGAAGCTTTCTTT.

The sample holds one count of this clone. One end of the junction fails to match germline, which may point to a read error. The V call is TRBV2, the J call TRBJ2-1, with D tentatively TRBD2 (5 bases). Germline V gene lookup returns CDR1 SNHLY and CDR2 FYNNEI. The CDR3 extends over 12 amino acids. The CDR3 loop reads CAGSRPSTEQFF. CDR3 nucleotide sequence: TGTGCCGGCAGCCGACCTAGCACTGAGCAGTTCTTC.

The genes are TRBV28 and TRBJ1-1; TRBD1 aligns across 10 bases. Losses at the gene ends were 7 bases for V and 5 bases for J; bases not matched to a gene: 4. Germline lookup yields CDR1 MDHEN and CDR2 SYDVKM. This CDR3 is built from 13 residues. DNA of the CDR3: TGTGCCAGCACGGGACAGGGGTGGACTGAAGCTTTCTTT. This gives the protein CASTGQGWTEAFF.

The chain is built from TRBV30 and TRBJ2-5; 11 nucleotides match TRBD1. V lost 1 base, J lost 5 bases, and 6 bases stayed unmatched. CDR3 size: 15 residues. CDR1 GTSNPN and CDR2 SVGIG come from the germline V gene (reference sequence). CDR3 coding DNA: TGTGCCTGGAGTGGGGGACAGGGGGTTTGGGAGACCCAGTACTTC. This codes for CAWSGGQGVWETQYF.